Listed here are 29 T cell receptor beta chains from one sample, sequenced in a study of T cell responses to AZD1222 COVID-19 vaccine. TCRdb's copy holds only in-frame clones and misses some; the assay was immunoSEQ multiplex PCR. The data show 99,000 or so clones, roughly 85% seen once. The source material was peripheral blood, sampled on day 0 of AZD1222 vaccination. The receptors were gathered from an adult in good health.

V and J are TRBV4-2 and TRBJ1-2, with D maybe TRBD1 (5 bases). The CDR3 totals 14 residues. Germline-derived CDR1 and CDR2 are LGHNA and YNFKEQ. V dropped 4 bases and J dropped 6 bases, with 15 bases sitting between them. This CDR3 is CASSPGTGTDGYTF. The CDR3 nucleotides read TGTGCCAGCAGCCCCGGGACCGGGACGGATGGCTACACCTTC.

V is TRBV5-4 and J is TRBJ2-7, with 8 bases aligning to TRBD1. Germline V gives CDR1 SGHNT, CDR2 YYREEE (reference sequence). Trimming removed 4 bases from V and 2 bases from J; junction bases left unmatched: 8. The CDR3 consists of 15 residues. Here the CDR3 reads CASSPRTGNPYEQYF. The CDR3 DNA follows: TGTGCCAGCAGCCCCCGGACAGGGAACCCCTACGAGCAGTACTTC.

The chain recombines TRBV5-6 with TRBJ2-7; no firm D call. Germline CDR1 is SGHDT and CDR2 is YYEEEE. The CDR3 is 14 residues long. Between the trimmed V and J ends, which lost 4 bases and 6 bases, there was a span of 17 bases. The CDR3 DNA reads TGTGCCAGCAGCCCCGGCACCGCTTCCGTCGAGCAGTACTTC. This encodes CASSPGTASVEQYF.

This clone was detected only once. The rearrangement joins TRBV24-1 to TRBJ2-1, with TRBD1 matching over 7 bases. J was trimmed by 3 bases and V by 0 bases; bases with no gene match: 10. The germline V gene encodes CDR1 KGHDR and CDR2 SFDVKD. This CDR3 spans 18 amino acids. Here the CDR3 reads CATSDLGVNRGSYNEQFF. For the CDR3, the DNA is TGTGCCACCAGTGATTTGGGGGTTAACAGGGGCAGCTACAATGAGCAGTTCTTC.

The chain uses TRBV7-9 and TRBJ1-1; 7 positions match TRBD1. Germline V lookup: CDR1 SEHNR, CDR2 FQNEAQ (reference sequence). This CDR3 has 14 residues. The V gene end was trimmed by 7 bases and the J gene end by 3 bases; junction bases not matched to a gene: 8. DNA of the CDR3: TGTGCCAGCACCCCAGCAGACAGGGACACTGAAGCTTTCTTT. Translating it yields CASTPADRDTEAFF.

The chain joins TRBV5-8 to TRBJ1-5, with 7 bases fitting TRBD1. The CDR3 is 15 residues long. The junction had 4 bases not matched to a gene; V was cut back by 0 bases and J by 4 bases. Germline V gene lookup returns CDR1 SGHTS and CDR2 YDEGEE. The CDR3 protein is CASSLVPTGNQPQHF. The DNA for the CDR3 is TGTGCCAGCAGCTTGGTACCGACAGGGAATCAGCCCCAGCATTTT.

The CDR3 nucleotides are TGTGCCAGCAGCTTCGGTGGCGGGGGGAACAATGAGCAGTTCTTC. This encodes CASSFGGGGNNEQFF. The genes are TRBV11-3 and TRBJ2-1; 8 bases agree with TRBD2. After removal of 3 bases from V and 5 bases from J, the junction contained 6 bases not matched to a gene. The CDR3 contains 15 residues. Germline CDR1 SGHNT, CDR2 YENEEA.

The chain combines TRBV19 with TRBJ1-1; D gene uncertain. The germline CDR1 and CDR2 sequences are LNHDA and SQIVND (reference sequence). CDR3 length equals 15 residues. V was pared by 1 base and J by 1 base, with 10 bases between. The CDR3 spells CASSIVSVRNTEAFF. The CDR3 DNA reads TGTGCCAGTAGTATAGTGTCAGTCCGGAACACTGAAGCTTTCTTT.

This clone was seen more than once but under ten times. V and J are TRBV9 and TRBJ2-1; D not certain. The CDR3 contains 14 residues. Looked up from germline, CDR1 is SGDLS and CDR2 is YYNGEE. The V gene lost 1 base and the J gene lost 7 bases, with 12 bases spanning the gap. DNA for the CDR3: TGTGCCAGCAGCGTATTACCCAAAGCGAATGAGCAGTTCTTC. Residues: CASSVLPKANEQFF.

Written as DNA, the CDR3 is TGTGCCAGCAGTGAATCAGGGGGGTATTCACCCCTCCACTTT. Its protein product is CASSESGGYSPLHF. The rearrangement uses TRBV2 and TRBJ1-6; 7 positions agree with TRBD1. Germline V CDR1 and CDR2: SNHLY, FYNNEI. V gave up 2 bases and J gave up 8 bases; unmatched junction bases: 3. CDR3 length: 14 residues.

The gene calls are TRBV5-1 and TRBJ2-5; 11 nucleotides match TRBD2. Per the germline V gene, CDR1 is SGHRS and CDR2 is YFSETQ. The CDR3 runs to 15 residues. The junction had 7 bases not matched to a gene; V was cut back by 4 bases and J by 5 bases. CDR3 residues: CASSRGTSGRETQYF. The DNA of the CDR3 is TGCGCCAGCAGCAGGGGGACTAGCGGTCGGGAGACCCAGTACTTC.

This chain connects TRBV2 to TRBJ1-2; possible D gene TRBD1, 5 bases. V was cut by 3 bases and J by 3 bases, with 17 bases left in between. This CDR3 spans 16 amino acids. Germline V gives CDR1 SNHLY, CDR2 FYNNEI. The CDR3 coding sequence is TGTGCCAGCAGTGACGTATCGGGGACTGAATACTATGGCTACACCTTC. Translated, it gives CASSDVSGTEYYGYTF.

The chain carries TRBV12-5 and TRBJ2-5; D may be TRBD1 (6 bases). The V gene's germline CDR1 is LGHNT and CDR2 FRNRAP. CDR3 size: 14 residues. V was clipped by 7 bases and J by 5 bases, with 17 bases between them. The DNA for the CDR3 is TGTGCTAGTGCCTTGGGGACAAAGTGGGAGACCCAGTACTTC. Translated: CASALGTKWETQYF. Complete variable domain (other parts from reference TRBV12-5 and TRBJ2-5): DARVTQTPRHKVTEMGQEVTMRCQPILGHNTVFWYRQTMMQGLELLAYFRNRAPLDDSGMPKDRFSAEMPDATLATLKIQPSEPRDSAVYFCASALGTKWETQYFGPGTRLLVL.

The J gene is TRBJ1-2, the V gene TRBV6-2 or TRBV6-3; 10 bases are a match to TRBD1. The ends lost 4 bases at V and 5 bases at J; junction bases unmatched: 7. CDR1 and CDR2 from the germline V gene are MNHEY and SVGEGT. This CDR3 is built from 15 residues. DNA for the CDR3: TGTGCCAGCAGTTGGGATGGGACAGGGGCATATGGCTACACCTTC. It codes for CASSWDGTGAYGYTF.

J is TRBJ2-7 and V is TRBV15; a weak D match, TRBD2 (6 bases). The V end lost 1 base, the J end lost 7 bases, and 17 bases lay between the germline ends. Germline V gene lookup returns CDR1 LNHNV and CDR2 YYDKDF (reference sequence). This CDR3 contains 15 residues. The CDR3 protein is CATSRAWGLAQEQYV. CDR3 DNA sequence: TGTGCCACCAGCAGAGCTTGGGGACTGGCGCAGGAGCAGTACGTC.

CDR3 in DNA: TGTGCCAGCAGTTACTCGAACGGGGGGGCCTACGAGCAGTACTTC. Protein product: CASSYSNGGAYEQYF. This sequence joins TRBV6-5 and TRBJ2-7; TRBD2 agrees at 8 bases. V shed 0 bases and J 2 bases; nucleotides not matched to a gene: 3. CDR3 size: 15 residues. CDR1 and CDR2 (germline): MNHEY, SVGAGI.

The V and J genes are TRBV13 and TRBJ1-4; D is unresolved. The CDR3 loop spans 15 amino acids. CDR1 and CDR2 from the germline V gene are PRHDT and FYEKMQ (reference sequence). V lost 4 bases to trimming and J lost 3 bases, with 12 bases between them. In nucleotides, the CDR3 is TGTGCCAGCAGCTCCCTGGGAGACGCTAATGAAAAACTGTTTTTT. This gives the protein CASSSLGDANEKLFF. The full variable domain, its missing parts supplied by reference TRBV13 and TRBJ1-4, is AAGVIQSPRHLIKEKRETATLKCYPIPRHDTVYWYQQGPGQDPQFLISFYEKMQSDKGSIPDRFSAQQFSDYHSELNMSSLELGDSALYFCASSSLGDANEKLFFGSGTQLSVL.

V gene TRBV5-4 combines with J gene TRBJ2-2; 12 positions agree with TRBD2. Trimming took 4 bases from V and 3 from J; bases not matched to a gene: 1. The CDR3 extends over 15 amino acids. Germline CDR1 reads SGHNT; CDR2 reads YYREEE (reference sequence). The CDR3: CASSLAGGDTGELFF. CDR3 sequence (DNA): TGTGCCAGCAGCCTAGCGGGGGGGGACACCGGGGAGCTGTTTTTT.

The chain couples TRBV28 to TRBJ2-5; the D is unclear. The germline V gene encodes CDR1 MDHEN and CDR2 SYDVKM. V was cut by 4 bases and J by 2 bases, with 14 bases left in between. The CDR3 has 15 amino acids. The CDR3 region has the DNA TGTGCCAGCAGTTCCCTAGACGGAACTCAAGAGACCCAGTACTTC. Protein sequence: CASSSLDGTQETQYF.

V usage is TRBV19 and J usage is TRBJ1-5; 9 bases match TRBD1. The trim removed 6 bases at V and 6 bases at J, leaving 6 bases unmatched. This CDR3 region has 14 residues. Germline V gene data show CDR1 as LNHDA and CDR2 as SQIVND (reference sequence). The CDR3 bases are TGTGCCAGTAGACGACAGGGGGAGAGTCAGCCCCAGCATTTT. Residues: CASRRQGESQPQHF.

The chain recombines TRBV7-9 with TRBJ2-5, with 9 bases lining up with TRBD2. Germline lookup yields CDR1 SEHNR and CDR2 FQNEAQ (reference sequence). The J segment lost 4 bases and the V segment lost 5 bases, leaving 5 bases of the junction unmatched. The CDR3 extends over 14 amino acids. CDR3: CASSTTSGLETQYF. CDR3 DNA sequence: TGTGCCAGCAGCACCACTAGCGGGCTAGAGACCCAGTACTTC.

This chain uses TRBV9 with TRBJ2-3; 14 bases are a match to TRBD2. The CDR3 is 16 amino acids. Per the germline V gene, CDR1 is SGDLS and CDR2 is YYNGEE. The junction had 8 bases not matched to a gene; V was cut back by 3 bases and J by 8 bases. The CDR3 nucleotides are TGTGCCAGCAGCGGACCGACTAGCGGGAGGGTTAGTACGCAGTATTTT. Its protein is CASSGPTSGRVSTQYF.

This chain connects TRBV7-2 to TRBJ1-3; D perhaps matches TRBD1 (6 bases). V was trimmed by 5 bases and J by 4 bases, leaving 12 bases between them. The CDR3 length is 14 residues. The V gene's germline CDR1 is SGHTA and CDR2 FQGNSA. The CDR3 DNA follows: TGTGCCAGCAGCGCCGGGACATCAGGAAACACCATATATTTT. As protein: CASSAGTSGNTIYF.

The chain uses TRBV28 and TRBJ1-5; 8 bases map to TRBD1. Losses at the gene ends were 5 bases for V and 2 bases for J; bases not matched to a gene: 8. The CDR3 is made up of 16 amino acids. Germline CDR1 is MDHEN and CDR2 is SYDVKM. In DNA, the CDR3 is TGTGCCAGCAGTCCGCGCCTGGGACAGGGCAATCAGCCCCAGCATTTT. It codes for CASSPRLGQGNQPQHF.

The rearrangement uses TRBV29-1 and TRBJ2-1; D ambiguous. V was clipped by 8 bases and J by 0 bases, with 26 bases between them. The length of the CDR3 is 18 residues. In germline, CDR1 is SQVTM, CDR2 ANQGSEA. CDR3 region: CSYKDPGSPGLSYNEQFF. Written as DNA, the CDR3 is TGCAGCTACAAAGACCCAGGCAGCCCTGGCCTCTCCTACAATGAGCAGTTCTTC.

The J gene is TRBJ1-2, the V gene TRBV6-2 or TRBV6-3, with D possibly being TRBD1 (5 bases). V lost 5 bases, J lost 8 bases, and 21 bases lay in between. The CDR3 is 15 residues long. Germline CDR1 is MNHEY and CDR2 is SVGEGT. The CDR3 sequence is CASSSPGRTGGGYTF. CDR3 sequence (DNA): TGTGCCAGCAGTAGCCCGGGACGGACCGGCGGGGGCTACACCTTC.

V is TRBV7-9 and J is TRBJ1-1, with 10 bases lining up with TRBD1. Germline loops: CDR1 SEHNR, CDR2 FQNEAQ (reference sequence). Unmatched junction bases numbered 9, after V lost 5 bases and J lost 3 bases. The CDR3 contains 16 residues. DNA for the CDR3: TGTGCCAGCAGCCCCGGGACAGGGGCGGGGGACACTGAAGCTTTCTTT. It specifies CASSPGTGAGDTEAFF.

The chain joins TRBV5-4 to TRBJ1-1, with D possibly matching TRBD1 (5 bases). Trimming left V 2 bases short and J 1 base short, with 9 bases between. This CDR3 region has 14 residues. The germline V gene encodes CDR1 SGHNT and CDR2 YYREEE (reference sequence). In DNA, the CDR3 is TGTGCCAGCAGCTTAAGTGGGGGGAACACTGAAGCTTTCTTT. Translating gives CASSLSGGNTEAFF.

The table lists this clone with a count of one. This chain joins TRBV28 and TRBJ2-1; a weak D match, TRBD2 (5 bases). Germline CDR1 reads MDHEN; CDR2 reads SYDVKM. V was clipped by 11 bases and J by 5 bases, with 28 bases between them. The CDR3 runs to 17 residues. The DNA of the CDR3 is TGTGCCCGCACCGGGAAGCGGACGGAATATTTTGACAATGAGCAGTTCTTC. Amino acid sequence: CARTGKRTEYFDNEQFF.